The clone carrying this T cell receptor (beta chain) was picked up a small number of times. Its antigen is currently unknown. CDR3 length equals 16 residues. Germline V gene sequence: CDR1 MNHNS, CDR2 SASEGT. Trimming shortened V by 6 bases and J by 1 base, and 16 bases separated the two germline ends. This entry belongs to a study of identical twins. Whole-study results and caveats: Without tracking the same donors, conclusions rested on cross-sectional statistical analysis.

A template switching step contributed a universal primer site, while unique molecular identifiers were present in the cDNA. One entry per CDR3 protein results from TCRdb running MiXCR on the 5' RACE reads. This sample has around 240,000 distinct CDR3 sequences, with approximately 7% found just once. The same sample was also used in a study of yellow fever vaccine responses in identical twins. That study adds: Reportedly, the response of twins' T cells to the vaccine seemed partly convergent, partly personalized.

The sequence was obtained from a woman between 18 and 30 years old in good health. Input material: memory (CD45RO+) T cells sorted from blood. The genes are TRBV6-1 and TRBJ2-1; maybe TRBD1 (6 bases). The chain's CDR3 is CASRGQTIRSYNEQFF. For the CDR3, the DNA is TGTGCCAGCAGAGGACAGACCATAAGATCCTACAATGAGCAGTTCTTC.